This entry lists 30 T cell receptor beta chains sequenced from one sample in a study of blood T cells in healthy people across ages. With a J-beta primer mix and a sample-barcoded 5' primer, a second PCR ran about 6 to 11 cycles. TCRdb analysed the 5' RACE reads with MiXCR anew, one entry per CDR3 protein. The sample has more than 500,000 distinct CDR3 sequences, roughly a quarter seen once. The material sequenced was blood. The receptors here all came from a woman between 65 and 79 years old in good health.

This rearrangement joins TRBV20-1 to TRBJ2-1, with TRBD1 matching over 7 bases. There are 15 residues in the CDR3. The germline V gene encodes CDR1 DFQATT and CDR2 SNEGSKA (reference sequence). CDR3 nucleotide sequence: TGCAGGATAGGAACGGGCAGGGGGTCTCGTAATGAGCAGTTCTTC. Amino acids: CRIGTGRGSRNEQFF.

The chain couples TRBV20-1 to TRBJ2-7; maybe TRBD2 (5 bases). V dropped 2 bases and J dropped 3 bases, with 8 bases sitting between them. The CDR3 covers 12 residues. The germline V gene encodes CDR1 DFQATT and CDR2 SNEGSKA (reference sequence). The CDR3 loop reads CSARKSGYEQYF. CDR3 DNA: TGCAGTGCTAGAAAAAGCGGCTACGAGCAGTACTTC.

This chain uses TRBV5-1 with TRBJ1-1; 8 positions match TRBD1. CDR3 length: 16 residues. After removal of 4 bases from V and 4 bases from J, the junction contained 12 bases not matched to a gene. In germline, CDR1 is SGHRS, CDR2 YFSETQ. CDR3 bases: TGCGCCAGCAGCCCCATTACGACAGGGGAAGTCACTGAAGCTTTCTTT. Its protein product is CASSPITTGEVTEAFF.

This chain connects TRBV20-1 to TRBJ1-5; D is possibly TRBD1 (6 bases). The V end was cut by 2 bases, the J end by 8 bases, with 16 bases between. Germline CDR1 is DFQATT and CDR2 is SNEGSKA (reference sequence). This CDR3 comprises 14 residues. CDR3 sequence: CSARTGHPGEPQHF. CDR3 coding DNA: TGCAGTGCTAGAACGGGACACCCTGGAGAGCCCCAGCATTTT.

This chain connects TRBV20-1 to TRBJ1-2, with 8 bases identical to TRBD1. V shed 3 bases, J shed 4 bases, and the junction held 4 bases outside the gene matches. CDR1 and CDR2 from the germline V gene are DFQATT and SNEGSKA (reference sequence). The CDR3 totals 13 residues. The CDR3 spells CSASFDRGYGYTF. CDR3 in DNA: TGCAGTGCTAGTTTCGACAGGGGCTATGGCTACACCTTC.

The gene calls are TRBV7-2 and TRBJ2-5, with D possibly TRBD1 on 6 matching bases. V shed 6 bases and J shed 1 base, with 12 bases lying between them. Germline V lookup: CDR1 SGHTA, CDR2 FQGNSA. There are 14 residues in the CDR3. The DNA of the CDR3 is TGTGCCAGCAGACGGACAGCTACCCAAGAGACCCAGTACTTC. It yields the protein CASRRTATQETQYF.

This clonotype was seen only a few times. The rearrangement joins TRBV14 to TRBJ1-2, with TRBD1 matching 9 bases. CDR1 is SGHDN and CDR2 is FVKESK in the germline V gene. V lost 3 bases, J lost 0 bases, and 5 bases stayed unmatched. The CDR3 contains 16 residues. In nucleotides, the CDR3 is TGTGCCAGCAGCCAGTGGACAGGGGACTCTAACTATGGCTACACCTTC. Protein product: CASSQWTGDSNYGYTF.

This clonotype has only a few counts. V is TRBV9 and J is TRBJ2-7; 7 bases align to TRBD2. The V gene's germline CDR1 is SGDLS and CDR2 YYNGEE. With V trimmed by 0 bases and J by 1 base, 4 bases remained unmatched. The CDR3 is 15 amino acids. The CDR3 reads CASSVGSSGSYEQYF. The CDR3 DNA sequence: TGTGCCAGCAGCGTAGGTTCTAGCGGTTCCTACGAGCAGTACTTC.

V gene TRBV3-1 combines with J gene TRBJ2-5, with D tentatively TRBD1 (5 bases). Per the germline V gene, CDR1 is LGHDT and CDR2 is YNNKEL (reference sequence). Trimming left V 1 base short and J 1 base short, with 7 bases between. The CDR3 consists of 14 residues. The CDR3 nucleotides are TGTGCCAGCAGCCAAGCCCAGGGCCAAGAGACCCAGTACTTC. Translation: CASSQAQGQETQYF.

In this sample, this clonotype turned up a few times. This chain uses TRBV29-1 with TRBJ2-3; 7 positions agree with TRBD2. CDR1 SQVTM and CDR2 ANQGSEA come from the germline V gene. The CDR3 contains 13 residues. The trim removed 7 bases at V and 5 bases at J, leaving 9 bases unmatched. CDR3 bases: TGCAGCGGGGCGGCGGGGGTAGGAGATACGCAGTATTTT. Protein: CSGAAGVGDTQYF.

The chain joins TRBV6-5 to TRBJ2-5; possible D gene TRBD2, 6 bases. The J call may be wrong; the DNA end is better matched by TRBJ2-7. The germline V gene has CDR1 MNHEY and CDR2 SVGAGI. The CDR3 loop spans 15 amino acids. The CDR3 here is CASSYSDKGGYEQYF. CDR3 bases: TGTGCCAGCAGTTACTCGGACAAGGGAGGCTACGAGCAGTACTTC.

This clonotype has just a few counts. V gene TRBV20-1 combines with J gene TRBJ2-3; 11 nucleotides match TRBD1. CDR1 is DFQATT and CDR2 is SNEGSKA in the germline V gene (reference sequence). This CDR3 has 16 residues. After removal of 0 bases from V and 5 bases from J, the junction contained 7 bases not matched to a gene. The DNA of the CDR3 is TGCAGTGCTAGAGATCAGGGACAGGGGGAGGTAGATACGCAGTATTTT. Residues: CSARDQGQGEVDTQYF.

This clonotype came up a few times. The chain couples TRBV6-2 or TRBV6-3 to TRBJ2-1, with 10 bases fitting TRBD2. The DNA matches TRBJ2-5 better at its end, which makes the J call doubtful. CDR1 is MNHEY, CDR2 SVGEGT, per germline. The CDR3 is 14 residues long. The CDR3 nucleotides are TGTGCCAGCAGGTTTAGCGGGGGGCAAGAGACCCAGTACTTC. It encodes CASRFSGGQETQYF.

This clonotype showed up just a few times. The chain links TRBV7-2 to TRBJ2-6; unclear D gene. Trimming pared 5 bases from V and 0 bases from J, leaving 11 bases between. The V gene's germline CDR1 is SGHTA and CDR2 FQGNSA. The CDR3 is 16 amino acids. The CDR3 loop reads CASSITASSGANVLTF. DNA for the CDR3: TGTGCCAGCAGCATAACGGCTAGCTCTGGGGCCAACGTCCTGACTTTC.

This chain connects TRBV3-1 to TRBJ2-5, with 7 nucleotides matching TRBD1. The J call may not be correct, given that the DNA end is closer to TRBJ2-1. The CDR3 runs 13 residues. In germline, CDR1 is LGHDT, CDR2 YNNKEL (reference sequence). The CDR3 DNA sequence: TGTGCCAGCAGACAGGGGAAATACAATGAGCAGTTCTTC. Translated: CASRQGKYNEQFF.

This clonotype was seen more than once but under ten times. As DNA, the CDR3 is TGCAGTGCTTTTGGGTCCCAGGGCACTGAAGCTTTCTTT. This encodes CSAFGSQGTEAFF. The rearrangement joins TRBV20-1 to TRBJ1-1, with D perhaps TRBD1 (5 bases). The CDR3 loop spans 13 amino acids. CDR1 is DFQATT and CDR2 is SNEGSKA in the germline V gene (reference sequence). V was cut by 5 bases and J by 4 bases, with 14 bases left in between.

In this sample, this clonotype turned up a few times. The junction does not match germline at one end; this may be a read error. V usage is TRBV4-3 and J usage is TRBJ2-1, with 7 bases aligning to TRBD1. In germline, CDR1 is LGHNA, CDR2 YSLEER. This CDR3 has 14 amino acids. The CDR3 spells CASSRFTGANEQSF. The CDR3 DNA is TGCGCCAGCAGCCGCTTCACAGGGGCCAATGAGCAGTCCTTC.

This chain connects TRBV18 to TRBJ1-5, with D unclear. This CDR3 comprises 13 residues. Germline values: CDR1 KGHSH, CDR2 LQKENI. Trimming left V 3 bases short and J 1 base short, with 4 bases between. This CDR3 reads CASSPQSNQPQHF. DNA of the CDR3: TGTGCCAGCTCACCCCAGAGCAATCAGCCCCAGCATTTT. The entire variable domain, with the rest obtained from reference TRBV18 and TRBJ1-5, is as follows: NAGVMQNPRHLVRRRGQEARLRCSPMKGHSHVYWYRQLPEEGLKFMVYLQKENIIDESGMPKERFSAEFPKEGPSILRIQQVVRGDSAAYFCASSPQSNQPQHFGDGTRLSIL.

Written as DNA, the CDR3 is TGTGCCAGCAGTGACGACAAAGGGGATGGCTACACCTTC. Protein product: CASSDDKGDGYTF. The chain uses TRBV6-5 and TRBJ1-2, with a tentative D call TRBD1 (5 bases). CDR1 and CDR2 (germline): MNHEY, SVGAGI. Trimming stripped 5 bases from V and 6 bases from J, with 13 bases between. The CDR3 runs 13 residues.

This clonotype was counted between two and nine times. CDR3 nucleotide sequence: TGTGCCAGCAGCTCGACTGAGGACGGGAGTTCACCCCTCCACTTT. It specifies CASSSTEDGSSPLHF. The chain recombines TRBV7-9 with TRBJ1-6; D unclear. Between the trimmed V and J ends, which lost 4 bases and 9 bases, there was a span of 16 bases. The CDR3 length is 15 residues. Germline values: CDR1 SEHNR, CDR2 FQNEAQ (reference sequence). Full variable domain (missing parts from reference TRBV7-9 and TRBJ1-6): DTGVSQNPRHKITKRGQNVTFRCDPISEHNRLYWYRQTLGQGPEFLTYFQNEAQLEKSRLLSDRFSAERPKGSFSTLEIQRTEQGDSAMYLCASSSTEDGSSPLHFGNGTRLTVT.

This clonotype was detected only once. The rearrangement links TRBV10-1 to TRBJ2-3; 8 bases align to TRBD1. The germline V gene encodes CDR1 WNHNN and CDR2 SYGVQD (reference sequence). Unmatched junction bases numbered 1, after V lost 0 bases and J lost 2 bases. The CDR3 runs 15 residues. The CDR3 sequence: CASSESDRATDTQYF. The CDR3 DNA reads TGCGCCAGCAGTGAGTCGGACAGGGCCACAGATACGCAGTATTTT.

Note on this clonotype: A much larger clone is a single base away; this may be a read error. The CDR3 reads CASSLDAETQYF. For the CDR3, the DNA is TGTGCCAGCAGCTTAGATGCGGAGACCCAGTACTTC. The chain is built from TRBV11-3 and TRBJ2-5; D unclear. Germline CDR1 reads SGHNT; CDR2 reads YENEEA. V was pared by 0 bases and J by 5 bases, with 4 bases between. The CDR3 sequence is 12 residues long.

This clonotype occurred a few times. This sequence joins TRBV7-6 and TRBJ2-1, with 9 bases aligning to TRBD1. The germline V gene encodes CDR1 SGHVS and CDR2 FNYEAQ. CDR3 size: 15 residues. V gave up 3 bases and J gave up 5 bases; unmatched junction bases: 5. CDR3 in DNA: TGTGCCAGCAGCTTCGGGACAGGGACCCACAATGAGCAGTTCTTC. Its protein product is CASSFGTGTHNEQFF.

The sample holds a few counts of this clonotype. This chain links TRBV29-1 with TRBJ1-3; D call uncertain. The germline V and J ends were trimmed by 6 bases and 7 bases, with 10 bases remaining between them. The germline V gene has CDR1 SQVTM and CDR2 ANQGSEA. This CDR3 has 11 residues. The CDR3 loop is CSVYTGNTIYF. CDR3 nucleotide sequence: TGCAGCGTCTACACCGGGAACACCATATATTTT.

This clonotype was recorded a few times. V gene TRBV7-3 combines with J gene TRBJ2-6, with a tentative D call TRBD2 (6 bases). The germline V and J ends were trimmed by 3 bases and 4 bases, with 10 bases remaining between them. The CDR3 is made up of 15 amino acids. Germline CDR1 is SGHTA and CDR2 is FQGTGA. CDR3 nucleotide sequence: TGTGCCAGCAGCTTGACCACTAGCGGGGCCAACGTCCTGACTTTC. Encoded protein: CASSLTTSGANVLTF.

The V call is TRBV7-6, the J call TRBJ1-6, with 9 nucleotides matching TRBD1. The V gene's germline CDR1 is SGHVS and CDR2 FNYEAQ. The CDR3 is made up of 17 amino acids. J lost 7 bases, V lost 1 base, and 8 bases had no gene match. In DNA form, the CDR3 reads TGTGCCAGCAGCTTAGAAACAGGGGGCGCGGGGAATTCACCCCTCCACTTT. It specifies CASSLETGGAGNSPLHF.

This clonotype came up many times. This sequence joins TRBV18 and TRBJ2-1, with 10 bases matching TRBD2. This CDR3 has 17 amino acids. Germline-derived CDR1 and CDR2 are KGHSH and LQKENI. The V segment lost 1 base and the J segment 8 bases; nucleotides outside the gene matches: 11. The CDR3 bases are TGTGCCAGCTCACCACTCAGGAGCCTAGCGGGGGTCGATGAGCAGTTCTTC. Residues: CASSPLRSLAGVDEQFF. Combining the CDR3 with reference TRBV18 and TRBJ2-1 gives the whole variable domain NAGVMQNPRHLVRRRGQEARLRCSPMKGHSHVYWYRQLPEEGLKFMVYLQKENIIDESGMPKERFSAEFPKEGPSILRIQQVVRGDSAAYFCASSPLRSLAGVDEQFFGPGTRLTVL.

J is TRBJ2-7 and V is TRBV20-1; 12 bases fit TRBD2. This CDR3 spans 13 amino acids. Germline V gives CDR1 DFQATT, CDR2 SNEGSKA (reference sequence). The V and J ends lost 5 bases and 3 bases, in that order; junction bases with no gene match: 2. CDR3 bases: TGCAGTGCTGTGACTAGCGGGGGCTACGAGCAGTACTTC. Encoded protein: CSAVTSGGYEQYF.

In regard to this clonotype: No DNA is shown, since the ends of the CDR3 on it are uncertain; the CDR3 is the one TCRdb lists. The rearrangement joins TRBV30 to TRBJ1-2; the table's D call, TRBD1, has no DNA check behind it. The length of the CDR3 is 15 amino acids, counting both ends. CDR1 is GTSNPN, CDR2 SVGIG, per germline (reference sequence). The CDR3 protein is CAWSVTGTANYGCTF.

This clonotype was counted many times. CDR3 protein: CASSPGTSGGPKYF. The CDR3 DNA reads as TGCGCCAGCAGCCCGGGGACTAGCGGGGGGCCTAAGTACTTC. The chain uses TRBV5-1 and TRBJ2-5, with 15 nucleotides matching TRBD2. Germline V gene lookup returns CDR1 SGHRS and CDR2 YFSETQ. Trimming took 4 bases from V and 12 from J; bases not matched to a gene: 7. The CDR3 has 14 amino acids.